A single T cell receptor (beta chain) is shown here with its context. This clone was seen a few times. Which antigen it targets is not known. Per-nucleotide qualities are absent, and no much larger clonotype sits a single base away. A distance of 18 bases separates the germline ends of V and J, which lose 5 bases and 4 bases respectively. Including cysteine and phenylalanine, the CDR3 has 15 amino acids. CDR3 DNA only is kept here, 45 bases in frame from base 1. Looking up the germline V gene yields CDR1 MDHEN and CDR2 SYDVKM. This entry belongs to a study of T cells in localized non-small cell lung cancer (dated by TCRdb to 2020 to 2021). A note on the overall study: The study analyzed T cell repertoires of about 230 early-stage NSCLC patients, comparing tumors and uninvolved tumor-adjacent lungs. Of the NSCLC patients, fewer than 150 were male and roughly 110 were female, and the mean age was roughly 61 years. All 230 or so NSCLC patients in the cohort were treatment-naive and had localized lung tumors that were resected.

The immunoSEQ Assay was used to sequence TCR beta CDR3 regions from DNA. Per the original workflow: To compute T cell density, TCR beta template counts were normalized to usable DNA, which was estimated by amplifying housekeeping genes. The preseqR package was used to estimate richness by extrapolating to 400,000 templates for PBMC samples and to 120,000 templates for tissue samples. Clonality was defined as one minus Pielou's evenness. Tissue-enriched TCRs were identified by differential abundance testing using productive amino-acid clonotypes, minimum total count 5 and alpha 0.1. Repertoire overlap between compartments was quantified with the Jaccard Index and Morisita Overlap Index. GLIPH grouped TCR beta CDR3s together with public tetramer-defined viral CDR3s, and a viral motif had to include at least three viral sequences and also show V-gene enrichment. The table was pulled from immuneACCESS by TCRdb, which kept in-frame rearrangements only. Such tables lose some clones; where checked, under half of the loss comes from unresolved V genes, and the rest has no known cause. V, J and clone size reflect that table, while D and trimming were determined from the DNA. This sample gives roughly 870 clones in total; 25% to 35% of them show up just once. The ten largest clonotypes hold around 9.2% of the sample.

At diagnosis, tumor, uninvolved tumor-adjacent lung and peripheral blood were collected and then preserved as a mix of FFPE and fresh-frozen material. General study outcomes and caveats: The highest T cell clonality was observed in uninvolved tumor-adjacent lung, where clonality exceeded that of tumor, suggesting that antigenic responses were more focused in uninvolved tumor-adjacent lung. Because multi-region tumor sequencing was not performed, intratumor heterogeneity could not be ruled out. A median of 57 of the top 100 tumor clones turned up in the paired uninvolved adjacent lung, and 25 to 30 of those clones also ranked among the top 100 of that same adjacent lung. Higher T cell density in blood was associated with longer overall survival, whereas higher clonality in adjacent lung was associated with shorter survival. Because the study design was exploratory, TCR variables were selected using unadjusted p-values without false-discovery rate correction.

The material was lung tumor tissue, obtained before any cancer treatment. The sequence came from a female donor older than 55 with stage III squamous cell lung carcinoma. The chain is encoded by TRBV28 joined to TRBJ2-7, and perhaps TRBD2 as D gene, on 6 matching bases. The CDR3 corresponds to CASSPGGGLGYEQYF. The nucleotide sequence is TGTGCCAGCAGTCCCGGGGGAGGTCTTGGGTACGAGCAGTACTTC.